Given below is one T cell receptor beta chain in context. Libraries were prepared by immunoSEQ multiplex PCR; TCRdb keeps only in-frame clonotypes and omits some of them. The table lists about 180,000 clones, 85% to 90% of them singletons. The data belong to a study of blood T cell repertoires in COVID-19. For the study at large: Acute and convalescent COVID-19 samples came from the United States, Italy and Spain.

The specimen was peripheral blood. The source of this sequence is a woman aged 25-40 years with active or convalescent COVID-19.

The CDR3 is CASTPTGNYNEQFF. Here the CDR3 DNA reads TGCGCCAGCACCCCGACAGGGAACTACAATGAGCAGTTCTTC. This rearrangement joins TRBV5-1 to TRBJ2-1, with 7 positions matching TRBD1. This CDR3 spans 14 amino acids. With V trimmed by 6 bases and J by 3 bases, 6 bases remained unmatched. Per the germline V gene, CDR1 is SGHRS and CDR2 is YFSETQ.